The present entry profiles one T cell receptor (beta chain) with its context. What it binds is unknown. This sample stems from a study of identical twins. TCRdb re-called the 5' RACE reads with MiXCR, one entry per CDR3 protein. The table includes more than 1.5 million distinct CDR3 sequences, 32% detected once. V lost 3 bases to trimming and J lost 1 base, with 9 bases between them. Germline CDR1 DFQATT, CDR2 SNEGSKA (reference sequence). CDR3 length equals 14 residues. Study observations and caveats: For monozygotic twins, models underestimated out-of-frame TCR alpha sharing. The analysis was cross-sectional rather than longitudinal within donors.

The source material was cord blood. The origin of this receptor is a newborn girl in good health. The chain employs TRBV20-1 and TRBJ2-2, with D perhaps matching TRBD1 or TRBD2 (5 bases each). The CDR3 DNA sequence: TGCAGTGCTAGTACAGGAGGGAACACCGGGGAGCTGTTTTTT. As protein: CSASTGGNTGELFF.